This T cell receptor beta chain came from a study of human T cells and chemical hapten exposure. This clonotype was observed a handful of times. Its antigen is as yet unknown. Noted time point: patch test 3, about 24 weeks after DPC sensitization. Stated treatment: therapeutic diphenylcyclopropenone sensitization with weekly scalp DPC. Germline values: CDR1 SGHRS, CDR2 YFSETQ. J was trimmed by 0 bases and V by 7 bases; bases with no gene match: 2. The CDR3 is 14 residues long. TCRdb redid the calling of the RACE reads with MiXCR, one entry per CDR3 protein. The data show roughly 50,000 distinct CDR3 sequences, with approximately 9.9% seen just once and approximately 15% held by the top ten. Study-level points and caveats: Expanded TCRs made up significantly more big CDR3 similarity clusters than controls did. Once DPC sensitization occurred, TCRs above 1 in 1000 frequency showed no change.

The TCR comes from a woman aged 40 to 55 with alopecia areata. Some clones in this sample may be carry-over from other donors' samples. This sequence joins TRBV5-1 and TRBJ2-5, with TRBD2 matching 11 bases. Specimen: whole blood, collected in connection with sensitization to the hapten diphenylcyclopropenone (DPC). In DNA form, the CDR3 reads TGCGCCAGCCAACTAGCGGGGGACCAAGAGACCCAGTACTTC. Its protein product is CASQLAGDQETQYF.